Below, 15 T cell receptor beta chains from the same sample are listed, as sequenced in a study of blood T cell repertoires in COVID-19. Profiling relied on immunoSEQ multiplex PCR, and the TCRdb table lists in-frame clones only, not all of them. This table holds 40,000 or so clones, 81% found once. Sequencing used peripheral blood. The source is a man aged 35-49 years with active or convalescent COVID-19.

The chain joins TRBV24-1 to TRBJ2-1; 7 bases map to TRBD1. Germline CDR1 and CDR2: KGHDR and SFDVKD. The CDR3 sequence is 13 residues long. V lost 6 bases to trimming and J lost 9 bases; unmatched junction nucleotides: 7. CDR3 protein: CATSLRRDSEQFF. The CDR3 DNA reads as TGTGCCACCAGTTTGAGACGGGACAGTGAGCAGTTCTTC.

V usage is TRBV7-6 and J usage is TRBJ2-2; possible D gene TRBD1, 6 bases. Between the trimmed V and J ends, which lost 0 bases and 5 bases, there was a span of 16 bases. The CDR3 is 17 residues long. Germline V gene lookup returns CDR1 SGHVS and CDR2 FNYEAQ. CDR3 bases: TGTGCCAGCAGCTTAGCGAGGAGGTCAGGGGTAACCGGGGAGCTGTTTTTT. This encodes CASSLARRSGVTGELFF.

The V call is TRBV10-3, the J call TRBJ2-7; TRBD1 agrees at 9 bases. V trimming: 10 bases; J trimming: 0 bases; junction bases outside the gene matches: 10. Germline V gene sequence: CDR1 ENHRY, CDR2 SYGVKD. The CDR3 has 15 amino acids. The CDR3 loop reads CATGTGTGSSYEQYF. CDR3 bases: TGTGCCACCGGAACCGGGACAGGGAGCTCCTACGAGCAGTACTTC.

This clone was counted once. The chain links TRBV7-2 to TRBJ1-4, with a tentative D call TRBD1 (6 bases). This CDR3 region has 15 residues. The germline CDR1 and CDR2 sequences are SGHTA and FQGNSA. V was shortened by 0 bases and J by 8 bases, with 13 bases between the two germline ends. DNA of the CDR3: TGTGCCAGCAGCTTAGCGGCAGGGGCAAGGGAAAAACTGTTTTTT. This codes for CASSLAAGAREKLFF.

The V call is TRBV25-1, the J call TRBJ2-5; possibly TRBD2 for D (5 bases). Germline V gene lookup returns CDR1 MGHDK and CDR2 SYGVNS. This CDR3 has 14 residues. V was cut by 1 base and J by 3 bases, with 9 bases left in between. The CDR3 loop is CASSEFEGEETQYF. As DNA, the CDR3 is TGTGCCAGCAGTGAATTCGAGGGTGAAGAGACCCAGTACTTC. Variable domain in full (rest from reference TRBV25-1 and TRBJ2-5): EADIYQTPRYLVIGTGKKITLECSQTMGHDKMYWYQQDPGMELHLIHYSYGVNSTEKGDLSSESTVSRIRTEHFPLTLESARPSHTSQYLCASSEFEGEETQYFGPGTRLLVL.

V and J are TRBV11-2 and TRBJ1-2, with TRBD1 matching 9 bases. The germline gives CDR1 SGHAT, CDR2 FQNNGV. CDR3 size: 14 residues. V lost 0 bases to trimming and J lost 6 bases; unmatched junction nucleotides: 2. CDR3 sequence: CASSLERQGDGYTF. The CDR3 nucleotides read TGTGCCAGCAGCTTAGAGAGACAGGGGGATGGCTACACCTTC.

This sequence joins TRBV5-6 and TRBJ1-5, with 8 nucleotides matching TRBD1. The CDR3 sequence is 17 residues long. Germline values: CDR1 SGHDT, CDR2 YYEEEE. V was clipped by 3 bases and J by 5 bases; unmatched bases: 13. CDR3 amino acids: CASSSMSGQGGYQPQHF. The CDR3 nucleotides read TGTGCCAGCAGCTCCATGTCCGGACAGGGAGGGTATCAGCCCCAGCATTTT.

J is TRBJ2-1 and V is TRBV9; TRBD1 aligns across 7 bases. The CDR3 has 15 amino acids. In germline, CDR1 is SGDLS, CDR2 YYNGEE. With 0 bases clipped from V and 4 bases from J, the junction kept 4 bases outside the gene matches. The CDR3 spells CASSVASQGYNEQFF. The CDR3 DNA is TGTGCCAGCAGCGTAGCTTCACAGGGGTACAATGAGCAGTTCTTC.

The rearrangement joins TRBV19 to TRBJ2-5, with D maybe TRBD2 (6 bases). The CDR3 sequence is 15 residues long. V gave up 5 bases and J gave up 1 base, with 14 bases separating them. Germline V CDR1 and CDR2: LNHDA, SQIVND (reference sequence). Here the CDR3 DNA reads TGTGCCAGTAGTCCGGGACGGGAGACCCAAGAGACCCAGTACTTC. It yields the protein CASSPGRETQETQYF.

The genes are TRBV2 and TRBJ2-7; D call uncertain. From germline, CDR1 is SNHLY and CDR2 FYNNEI. This CDR3 is built from 11 residues. V was cut by 7 bases and J by 6 bases, with 10 bases left in between. The CDR3 nucleotides are TGTGCCAGCACCCGGGTGCCCGAGCAGTACTTC. It specifies CASTRVPEQYF.

This clone was seen a handful of times. The CDR3 spells CATSREQAGKRFAEQYF. CDR3 DNA sequence: TGTGCCACCAGCAGAGAGCAGGCAGGGAAAAGGTTTGCCGAGCAGTACTTC. The V call is TRBV15, the J call TRBJ2-7; D is possibly TRBD1 (5 bases). The ends were cut back, 0 bases at V and 6 bases at J, with 21 bases in the middle. CDR1 and CDR2 from the germline V gene are LNHNV and YYDKDF (reference sequence). The CDR3 is made up of 17 amino acids.

The V and J genes are TRBV7-2 and TRBJ2-7; 10 nucleotides agree with TRBD2. J was trimmed by 4 bases and V by 6 bases; bases with no gene match: 6. CDR3 length equals 14 residues. Germline CDR1 is SGHTA and CDR2 is FQGNSA. CDR3 loop: CASSAGTSAYEQYF. The CDR3 region has the DNA TGTGCCAGCAGTGCCGGGACTAGCGCGTACGAGCAGTACTTC.

This chain links TRBV7-2 with TRBJ1-3, with 7 nucleotides matching TRBD1. The V gene end was trimmed by 6 bases and the J gene end by 0 bases; junction bases not matched to a gene: 2. From germline, CDR1 is SGHTA and CDR2 FQGNSA. The CDR3 sequence is 14 residues long. CDR3 region: CASRDRPSGNTIYF. CDR3 DNA sequence: TGTGCCAGCAGGGACAGGCCCTCTGGAAACACCATATATTTT.

The chain uses TRBV6-5 and TRBJ1-1, with a tentative D call TRBD1 (5 bases). Between the trimmed V and J ends, which lost 4 bases and 11 bases, there was a span of 11 bases. CDR3 length: 11 amino acids. Per germline, CDR1 MNHEY and CDR2 SVGAGI. The CDR3 DNA follows: TGTGCCAGCAGTTCCCCAGGGAATGCTTTCTTT. It specifies CASSSPGNAFF.

This chain uses TRBV30 with TRBJ2-7, with D hard to call. The CDR3 is 13 amino acids. Germline V lookup: CDR1 GTSNPN, CDR2 SVGIG (reference sequence). The V gene lost 0 bases and the J gene lost 0 bases, with 6 bases spanning the gap. In DNA form, the CDR3 reads TGTGCCTGGAGTGTGGGCAGCTCCTACGAGCAGTACTTC. Its protein is CAWSVGSSYEQYF.